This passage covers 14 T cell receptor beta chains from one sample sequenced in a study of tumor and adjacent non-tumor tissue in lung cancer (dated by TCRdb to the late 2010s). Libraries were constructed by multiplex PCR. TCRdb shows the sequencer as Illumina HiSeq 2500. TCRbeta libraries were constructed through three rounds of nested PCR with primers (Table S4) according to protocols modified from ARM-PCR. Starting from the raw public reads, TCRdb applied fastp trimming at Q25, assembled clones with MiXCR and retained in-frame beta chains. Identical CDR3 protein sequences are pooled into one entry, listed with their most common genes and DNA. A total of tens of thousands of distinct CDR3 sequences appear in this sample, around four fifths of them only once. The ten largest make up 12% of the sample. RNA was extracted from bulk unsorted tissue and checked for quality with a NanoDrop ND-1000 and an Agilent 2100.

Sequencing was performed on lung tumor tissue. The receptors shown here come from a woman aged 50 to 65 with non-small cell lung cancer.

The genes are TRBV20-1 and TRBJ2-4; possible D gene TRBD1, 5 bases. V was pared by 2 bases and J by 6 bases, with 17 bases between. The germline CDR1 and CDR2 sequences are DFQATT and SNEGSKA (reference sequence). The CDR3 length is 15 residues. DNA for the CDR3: TGCAGTGCTAGAAACGCCCAGGGTGGATTAAACATTCAGTACTTC. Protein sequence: CSARNAQGGLNIQYF.

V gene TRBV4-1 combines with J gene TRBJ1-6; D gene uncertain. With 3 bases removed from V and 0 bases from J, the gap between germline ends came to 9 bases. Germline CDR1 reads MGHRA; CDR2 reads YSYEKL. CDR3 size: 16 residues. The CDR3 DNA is TGCGCCAGCAGCCAGAACATTGACTCCTATAATTCACCCCTCCACTTT. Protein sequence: CASSQNIDSYNSPLHF.

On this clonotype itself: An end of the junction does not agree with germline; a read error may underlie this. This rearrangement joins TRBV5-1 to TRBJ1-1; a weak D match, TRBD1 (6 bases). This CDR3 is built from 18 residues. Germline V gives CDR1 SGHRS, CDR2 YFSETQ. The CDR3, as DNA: TGCGCCAACAGCTTGGCCCCGAGGAGCCAGGGGTTGAACACTGATGCTTTCTTT. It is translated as CANSLAPRSQGLNTDAFF.

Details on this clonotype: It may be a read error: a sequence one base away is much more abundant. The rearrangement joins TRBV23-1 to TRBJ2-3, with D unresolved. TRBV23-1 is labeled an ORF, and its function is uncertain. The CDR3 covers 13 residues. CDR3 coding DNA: TGCGTCACACCCGAACGAATATCAGATACGCAGTATTTT. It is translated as CVTPERISDTQYF.

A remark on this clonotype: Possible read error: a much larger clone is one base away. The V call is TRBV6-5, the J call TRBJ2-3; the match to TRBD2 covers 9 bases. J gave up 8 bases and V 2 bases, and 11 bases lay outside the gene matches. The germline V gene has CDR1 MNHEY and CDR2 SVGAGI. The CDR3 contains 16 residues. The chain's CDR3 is CASSYRDSGRMATQYF. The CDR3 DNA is TGTGCCAGCAGTTACCGGGACAGCGGGAGGATGGCTACGCAGTATTTT.

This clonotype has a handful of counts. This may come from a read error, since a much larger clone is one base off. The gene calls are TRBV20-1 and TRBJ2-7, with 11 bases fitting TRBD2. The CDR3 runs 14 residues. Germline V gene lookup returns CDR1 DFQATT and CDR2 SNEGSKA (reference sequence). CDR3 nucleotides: TGCGGTGCCGTACTAGCGGGAGAACCCTACGAGCAGTACTTC. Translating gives CGAVLAGEPYEQYF.

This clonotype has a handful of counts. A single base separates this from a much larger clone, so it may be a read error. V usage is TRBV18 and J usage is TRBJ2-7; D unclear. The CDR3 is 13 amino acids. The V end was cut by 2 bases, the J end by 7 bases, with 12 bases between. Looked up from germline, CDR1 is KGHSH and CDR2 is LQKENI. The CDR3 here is CASSPMLYGEQYF. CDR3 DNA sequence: TGTGCCAGCTCACCAATGCTGTACGGTGAGCAGTACTTC. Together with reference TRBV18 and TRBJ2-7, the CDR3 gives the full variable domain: NAGVMQNPRHLVRRRGQEARLRCSPMKGHSHVYWYRQLPEEGLKFMVYLQKENIIDESGMPKERFSAEFPKEGPSILRIQQVVRGDSAAYFCASSPMLYGEQYFGPGTRLTVT.

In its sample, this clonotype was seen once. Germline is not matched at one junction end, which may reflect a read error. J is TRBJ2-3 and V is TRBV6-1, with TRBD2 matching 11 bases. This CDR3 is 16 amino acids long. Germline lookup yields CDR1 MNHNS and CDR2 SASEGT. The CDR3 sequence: CASSGTLAGGRDTRYF. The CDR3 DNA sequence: TGTGCTAGCAGTGGGACCTTAGCGGGAGGGCGCGATACGCGGTATTTT.

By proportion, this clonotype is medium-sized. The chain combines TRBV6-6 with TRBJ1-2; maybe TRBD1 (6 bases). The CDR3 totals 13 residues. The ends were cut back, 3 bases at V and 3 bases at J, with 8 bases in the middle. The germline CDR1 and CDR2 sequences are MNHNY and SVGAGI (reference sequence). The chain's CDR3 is CASSYNRDYGYTF. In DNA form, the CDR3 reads TGTGCCAGCAGTTATAACAGGGACTATGGCTACACCTTC.

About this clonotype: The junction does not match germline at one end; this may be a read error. CDR3 loop: CAGSLDSLDFGSYEQYF. CDR3 bases: TGTGCCGGCAGCTTAGACTCACTAGATTTCGGCTCCTACGAGCAGTACTTC. The V and J genes are TRBV7-9 and TRBJ2-7, with a possible D match to TRBD2 (5 bases). Germline loops: CDR1 SEHNR, CDR2 FQNEAQ (reference sequence). The CDR3 extends over 17 amino acids. The variable domain in full, with the rest retrieved from reference TRBV7-9 and TRBJ2-7, is DTGVSQNPRHKITKRGQNVTFRCDPISEHNRLYWYRQTLGQGPEFLTYFQNEAQLEKSRLLSDRFSAERPKGSFSTLEIQRTEQGDSAMYLCAGSLDSLDFGSYEQYFGPGTRLTVT.

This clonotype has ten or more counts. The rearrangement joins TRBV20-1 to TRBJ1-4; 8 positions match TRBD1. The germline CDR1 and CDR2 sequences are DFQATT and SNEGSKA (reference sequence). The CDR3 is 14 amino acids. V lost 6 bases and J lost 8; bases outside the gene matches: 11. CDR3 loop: CSAARGQGAEKLFF. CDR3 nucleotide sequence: TGCAGTGCCGCACGCGGCCAGGGGGCGGAAAAACTGTTTTTT.

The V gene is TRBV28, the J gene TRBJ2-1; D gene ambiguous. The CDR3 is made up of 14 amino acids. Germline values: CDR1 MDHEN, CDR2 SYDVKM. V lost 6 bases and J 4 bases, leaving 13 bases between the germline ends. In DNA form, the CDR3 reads TGTGCCAGCAGCTCACTGAGGCGGTACAATGAGCAGTTCTTC. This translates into CASSSLRRYNEQFF.

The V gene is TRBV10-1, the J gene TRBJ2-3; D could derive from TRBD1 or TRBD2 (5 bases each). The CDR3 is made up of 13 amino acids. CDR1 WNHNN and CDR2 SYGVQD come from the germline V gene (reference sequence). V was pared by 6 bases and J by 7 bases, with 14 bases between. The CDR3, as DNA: TGCGCCAGCAGGGGCAACGGGGCAAATACGCAGTATTTT. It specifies CASRGNGANTQYF.

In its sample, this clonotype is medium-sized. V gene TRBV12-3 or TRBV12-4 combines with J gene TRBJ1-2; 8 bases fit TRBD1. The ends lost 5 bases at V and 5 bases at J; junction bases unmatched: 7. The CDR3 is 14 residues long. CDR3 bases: TGTGCCAGCAGTGGACAGGGAAGAGGATATGGCTACACCTTC. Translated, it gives CASSGQGRGYGYTF.